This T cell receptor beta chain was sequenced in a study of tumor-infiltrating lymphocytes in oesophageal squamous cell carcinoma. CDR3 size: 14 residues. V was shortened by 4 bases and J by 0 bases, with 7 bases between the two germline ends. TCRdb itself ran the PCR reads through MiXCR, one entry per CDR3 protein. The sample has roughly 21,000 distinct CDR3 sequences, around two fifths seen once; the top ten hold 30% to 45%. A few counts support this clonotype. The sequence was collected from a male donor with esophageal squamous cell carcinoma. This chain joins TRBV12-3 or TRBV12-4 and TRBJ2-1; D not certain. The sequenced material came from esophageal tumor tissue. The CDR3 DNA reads TGTGCCAGCAGTTACGTCAGCTCCTACAATGAGCAGTTCTTC. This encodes CASSYVSSYNEQFF.